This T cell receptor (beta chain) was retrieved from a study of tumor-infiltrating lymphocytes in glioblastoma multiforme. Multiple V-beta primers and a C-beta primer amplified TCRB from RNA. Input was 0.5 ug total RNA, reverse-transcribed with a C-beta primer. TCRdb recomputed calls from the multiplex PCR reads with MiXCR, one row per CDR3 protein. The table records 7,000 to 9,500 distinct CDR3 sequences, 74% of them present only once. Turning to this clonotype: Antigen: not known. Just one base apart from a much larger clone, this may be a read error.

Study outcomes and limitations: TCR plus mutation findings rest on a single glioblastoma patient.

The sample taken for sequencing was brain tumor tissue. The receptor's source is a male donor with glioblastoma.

CDR3 sequence (DNA): TGTGCCACCTTAGGACAGCGCGGGGAGCAGCACTTC. This gives the protein CATLGQRGEQHF. J is TRBJ2-7 and V is TRBV19; tentatively, D is TRBD1 or TRBD2 (6 bases each). The V gene's germline CDR1 is LNHDA and CDR2 SQIVND (reference sequence). The CDR3 contains 12 residues.